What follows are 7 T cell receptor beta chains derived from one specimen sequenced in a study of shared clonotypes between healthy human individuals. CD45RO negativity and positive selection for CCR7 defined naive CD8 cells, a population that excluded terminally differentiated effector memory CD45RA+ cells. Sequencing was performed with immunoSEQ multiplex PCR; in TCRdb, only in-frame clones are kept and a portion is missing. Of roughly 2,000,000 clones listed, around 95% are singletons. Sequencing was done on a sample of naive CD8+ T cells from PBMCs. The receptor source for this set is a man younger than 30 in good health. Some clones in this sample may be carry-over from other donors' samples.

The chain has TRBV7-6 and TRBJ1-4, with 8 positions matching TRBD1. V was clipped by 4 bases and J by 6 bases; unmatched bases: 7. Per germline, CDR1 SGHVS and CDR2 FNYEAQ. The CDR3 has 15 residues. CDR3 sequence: CASSSYPGGDEKLFF. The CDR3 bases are TGTGCCAGCAGCTCCTACCCAGGGGGCGATGAAAAACTGTTTTTT.

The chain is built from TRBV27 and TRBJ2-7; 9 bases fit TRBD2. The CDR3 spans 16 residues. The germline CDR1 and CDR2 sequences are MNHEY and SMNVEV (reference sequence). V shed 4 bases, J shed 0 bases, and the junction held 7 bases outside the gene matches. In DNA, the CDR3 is TGTGCCAGCAGTTCGCTACTAGCGGGTAACTCCTACGAGCAGTACTTC. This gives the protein CASSSLLAGNSYEQYF.

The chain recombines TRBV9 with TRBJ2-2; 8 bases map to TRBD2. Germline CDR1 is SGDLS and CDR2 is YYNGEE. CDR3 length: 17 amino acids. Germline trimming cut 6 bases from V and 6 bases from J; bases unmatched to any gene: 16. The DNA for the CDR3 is TGTGCCAGCACCCCAGCCCCACCAGCGGGAGTGTCCGGGGAGCTGTTTTTT. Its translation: CASTPAPPAGVSGELFF.

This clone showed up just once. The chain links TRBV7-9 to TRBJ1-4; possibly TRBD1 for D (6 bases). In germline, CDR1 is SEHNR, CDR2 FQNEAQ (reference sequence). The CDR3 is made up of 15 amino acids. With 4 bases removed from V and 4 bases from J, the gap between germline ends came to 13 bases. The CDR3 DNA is TGTGCCAGCAGCTCTGGACAGACATATAATGAAAAACTGTTTTTT. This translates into CASSSGQTYNEKLFF.

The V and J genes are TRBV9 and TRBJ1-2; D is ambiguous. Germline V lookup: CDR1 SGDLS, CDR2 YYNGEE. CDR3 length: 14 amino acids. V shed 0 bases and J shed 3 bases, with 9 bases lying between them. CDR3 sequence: CASSVAGGYYGYTF. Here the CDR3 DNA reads TGTGCCAGCAGCGTAGCGGGAGGGTACTATGGCTACACCTTC.

In DNA, the CDR3 is TGTGCCAGCAGTGGTACCGGGACAGGGGGCCCCGAGACCCAGTACTTC. Residues: CASSGTGTGGPETQYF. This chain links TRBV2 with TRBJ2-5, with TRBD1 matching over 12 bases. The CDR3 spans 16 residues. J lost 5 bases, V lost 4 bases, and 8 bases had no gene match. CDR1 and CDR2 from the germline V gene are SNHLY and FYNNEI.

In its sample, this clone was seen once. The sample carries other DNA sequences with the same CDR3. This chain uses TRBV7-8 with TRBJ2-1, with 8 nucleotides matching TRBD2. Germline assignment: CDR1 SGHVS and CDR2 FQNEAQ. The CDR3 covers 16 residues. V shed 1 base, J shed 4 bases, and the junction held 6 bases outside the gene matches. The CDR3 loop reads CASSLGGTRGYNEQFF. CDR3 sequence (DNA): TGTGCCAGCAGCTTAGGTGGGACTAGAGGTTACAATGAGCAGTTCTTC.